This passage covers 5 T cell receptor beta chains from one sample sequenced in a study of identifying expanded T cells in peripheral blood. Sequencing used immunoSEQ multiplex PCR; TCRdb keeps in-frame clones, though not all of them. The data contain 100,000 to 110,000 clones, over 70% of them singletons. Input material: blood. Receptor source: a person aged 18 to 75 in good health.

V and J are TRBV4-3 and TRBJ2-2; a possible D gene is TRBD1 (5 bases). V lost 6 bases and J lost 1, with 18 bases in between. CDR3 size: 17 residues. Germline-derived CDR1 and CDR2 are LGHNA and YSLEER. The CDR3 region is CASSPHPGSKNTGELFF. The CDR3 coding sequence is TGCGCCAGCAGTCCCCACCCAGGGTCGAAGAACACCGGGGAGCTGTTTTTT.

CDR3 nucleotides: TGTGCCAGCAGCTTATTCCAGGGGGCTTATATATATAGCAATCAGCCCCAGCATTTT. This gives the protein CASSLFQGAYIYSNQPQHF. V is TRBV7-3 and J is TRBJ1-5; TRBD1 matches 8 bases. Germline CDR1 and CDR2: SGHTA and FQGTGA. The CDR3 spans 19 residues. The junction had 12 bases not matched to a gene; V was cut back by 2 bases and J by 0 bases.

The gene calls are TRBV7-9 and TRBJ1-5; D is unresolved. The germline V gene has CDR1 SEHNR and CDR2 FQNEAQ (reference sequence). Trimming removed 8 bases at V and 9 bases at J, with 17 bases between. The CDR3 is made up of 13 amino acids. The CDR3 sequence: CASPEGGVMPQHF. CDR3 in DNA: TGTGCCAGCCCCGAGGGCGGGGTGATGCCCCAGCATTTT.

The V call is TRBV9, the J call TRBJ2-7, with D perhaps given as TRBD1 or TRBD2 (5 bases each). The CDR3 extends over 14 amino acids. V was shortened by 0 bases and J by 3 bases, with 10 bases between the two germline ends. Germline V CDR1 and CDR2: SGDLS, YYNGEE. CDR3 in DNA: TGTGCCAGCAGCGTAGGAGGGGTCCGCTACGAGCAGTACTTC. Translated: CASSVGGVRYEQYF.

The rearrangement joins TRBV10-2 to TRBJ1-6; D not resolved. The germline V gene has CDR1 WSHSY and CDR2 SAAADI. V was trimmed by 3 bases and J by 8 bases, leaving 11 bases between them. The CDR3 is 14 amino acids. Here the CDR3 reads CASSEVRSHSPLHF. The CDR3 DNA is TGCGCCAGCAGTGAAGTCCGGAGCCATTCACCCCTCCACTTT.